These T cell receptor beta chains were read from a single sample in a study of blood T cell repertoires in COVID-19. The protocol was immunoSEQ multiplex PCR, while the TCRdb copy is restricted to in-frame clones and leaves out a portion. The sample includes around 63,000 clones, approximately 79% of them seen just once. The sequenced sample was peripheral blood. The receptors were sampled from a woman aged 70-85 years with acute or convalescent COVID-19. CDR3s include the opening cysteine and the closing phenylalanine or tryptophan. A D gene is named only where the DNA matches it firmly. Rows may omit the clone size; those that give it use once, few, many or a size class.

v_gene: TRBV10-3; d_gene: TRBD2; j_gene: TRBJ2-2; abundance: -; CDR3aa: CAINSGRVYNGELFF; CDR3nt: TGTGCCATCAACTCTGGGAGGGTTTATAACGGGGAGCTGTTTTTT
v_gene: TRBV18; d_gene: -; j_gene: TRBJ2-7; abundance: once; CDR3aa: CASSPPLLYEQYF; CDR3nt: TGTGCCAGCTCACCACCTCTTTTGTACGAGCAGTACTTC
v_gene: TRBV10-3; d_gene: TRBD1; j_gene: TRBJ1-1; abundance: -; CDR3aa: CAIRPTGNGVNTEAFF; CDR3nt: TGTGCCATCAGGCCGACAGGGAATGGGGTGAACACTGAAGCTTTCTTT
v_gene: TRBV29-1; d_gene: -; j_gene: TRBJ2-5; abundance: -; CDR3aa: CSVWMGEDQETQYF; CDR3nt: TGCAGCGTTTGGATGGGGGAGGACCAAGAGACCCAGTACTTC
v_gene: TRBV11-2; d_gene: -; j_gene: TRBJ1-1; abundance: few; CDR3aa: CASSSDRDTEAFF; CDR3nt: TGTGCCAGCAGCTCGGACAGAGACACTGAAGCTTTCTTT
v_gene: TRBV12-3/TRBV12-4; d_gene: -; j_gene: TRBJ2-1; abundance: -; CDR3aa: CASKSKGYEQFF; CDR3nt: TGTGCCAGCAAATCTAAGGGGTATGAGCAGTTCTTC
v_gene: TRBV4-1; d_gene: -; j_gene: TRBJ2-3; abundance: -; CDR3aa: CASSQDWRGRGTDTQYF; CDR3nt: TGCGCCAGCAGCCAAGATTGGAGGGGAAGAGGGACAGATACGCAGTATTTT
v_gene: TRBV27; d_gene: -; j_gene: TRBJ1-1; abundance: few; CDR3aa: CASSLSPGVPEAFF; CDR3nt: TGTGCCAGCAGTTTATCACCGGGTGTACCTGAAGCTTTCTTT
v_gene: TRBV7-2; d_gene: TRBD2; j_gene: TRBJ2-3; abundance: -; CDR3aa: CASSFSGLATFTQYF; CDR3nt: TGTGCCAGCAGCTTTTCGGGACTAGCAACTTTTACGCAGTATTTT
v_gene: TRBV9; d_gene: TRBD2; j_gene: TRBJ2-3; abundance: -; CDR3aa: CASSVGGGGATDTQYF; CDR3nt: TGTGCCAGCAGCGTAGGTGGCGGGGGGGCCACAGATACGCAGTATTTT
v_gene: TRBV5-1; d_gene: -; j_gene: TRBJ2-5; abundance: once; CDR3aa: CASSLGQRETQYF; CDR3nt: TGCGCCAGCAGCTTGGGACAGAGAGAGACCCAGTACTTC
v_gene: TRBV19; d_gene: TRBD1; j_gene: TRBJ1-4; abundance: -; CDR3aa: CASRPFAGGEDEKLFF; CDR3nt: TGTGCCAGTAGACCATTCGCAGGGGGCGAGGATGAAAAACTGTTTTTT
v_gene: TRBV30; d_gene: -; j_gene: TRBJ1-4; abundance: -; CDR3aa: CAWSVSEIGEKLFF; CDR3nt: TGTGCCTGGAGTGTATCGGAGATCGGAGAAAAACTGTTTTTT
v_gene: TRBV7-9; d_gene: -; j_gene: TRBJ2-3; abundance: -; CDR3aa: CASSLWSTGLGVTDTQYF; CDR3nt: TGTGCCAGCAGCTTATGGTCCACAGGGTTAGGCGTGACAGATACGCAGTATTTT
v_gene: TRBV5-1; d_gene: -; j_gene: TRBJ1-6; abundance: once; CDR3aa: CASSLVGLGSPLHF; CDR3nt: TGCGCCAGCAGCTTGGTGGGGCTGGGATCACCCCTCCACTTT
v_gene: TRBV29-1; d_gene: TRBD1; j_gene: TRBJ1-1; abundance: -; CDR3aa: CSVKQGSQAFF; CDR3nt: TGCAGCGTCAAACAGGGGAGTCAAGCTTTCTTT
v_gene: TRBV2; d_gene: -; j_gene: TRBJ1-1; abundance: -; CDR3aa: CASSDQALNTEAFF; CDR3nt: TGTGCCAGCAGTGATCAGGCCTTGAACACTGAAGCTTTCTTT
v_gene: TRBV28; d_gene: TRBD2; j_gene: TRBJ2-7; abundance: -; CDR3aa: CASGLAGYYEQYF; CDR3nt: TGTGCCAGCGGACTAGCGGGGTACTACGAGCAGTACTTC
v_gene: TRBV5-4; d_gene: -; j_gene: TRBJ2-5; abundance: -; CDR3aa: CASSQGAGGAVETQYF; CDR3nt: TGTGCCAGCAGCCAGGGGGCGGGGGGGGCTGTGGAGACCCAGTACTTC
v_gene: TRBV7-4; d_gene: -; j_gene: TRBJ1-4; abundance: -; CDR3aa: CASSLGLGQRDNEKLFF; CDR3nt: TGTGCCAGCAGCTTAGGCCTAGGGCAGCGGGATAATGAAAAACTGTTTTTT
v_gene: TRBV11-2; d_gene: -; j_gene: TRBJ1-1; abundance: -; CDR3aa: CASTPWSENTEAFF; CDR3nt: TGTGCCAGCACCCCTTGGTCAGAGAACACTGAAGCTTTCTTT
v_gene: TRBV29-1; d_gene: -; j_gene: TRBJ2-4; abundance: few; CDR3aa: CSVAGGSGNIQYF; CDR3nt: TGCAGCGTGGCCGGGGGTAGTGGAAACATTCAGTACTTC
v_gene: TRBV5-1; d_gene: TRBD2; j_gene: TRBJ2-1; abundance: -; CDR3aa: CASSLDGGGSYNEQFF; CDR3nt: TGCGCCAGCAGCTTGGACGGCGGGGGCTCCTACAATGAGCAGTTCTTC
v_gene: TRBV11-3; d_gene: -; j_gene: TRBJ2-7; abundance: -; CDR3aa: CASSSGTLGGYEQYF; CDR3nt: TGTGCCAGCAGCTCCGGGACACTGGGGGGGTACGAGCAGTACTTC
v_gene: TRBV7-4; d_gene: TRBD1; j_gene: TRBJ1-2; abundance: -; CDR3aa: CASSSYRGTLANYGYTF; CDR3nt: TGTGCCAGCAGCTCATACAGGGGGACTTTAGCTAACTATGGCTACACCTTC
v_gene: TRBV10-1; d_gene: -; j_gene: TRBJ2-7; abundance: -; CDR3aa: CASSESLEPQYF; CDR3nt: TGCGCCAGCAGTGAGTCGTTAGAGCCACAGTACTTC
v_gene: TRBV9; d_gene: -; j_gene: TRBJ1-3; abundance: -; CDR3aa: CASSPEAGSGNTIYF; CDR3nt: TGTGCCAGCAGCCCAGAGGCGGGTTCTGGAAACACCATATATTTT
v_gene: TRBV10-3; d_gene: TRBD1; j_gene: TRBJ1-3; abundance: -; CDR3aa: CATTGETGSSGNTIYF; CDR3nt: TGTGCCACCACCGGGGAGACAGGGTCTTCTGGAAACACCATATATTTT
v_gene: TRBV19; d_gene: TRBD1; j_gene: TRBJ1-5; abundance: few; CDR3aa: CASSRQGAWPQHF; CDR3nt: TGTGCCAGTAGTAGACAGGGGGCTTGGCCCCAGCATTTT
v_gene: TRBV5-1; d_gene: TRBD1; j_gene: TRBJ1-1; abundance: -; CDR3aa: CASSLGQGVTEAFF; CDR3nt: TGCGCCAGCAGCTTGGGACAGGGGGTCACTGAAGCTTTCTTT
v_gene: TRBV9; d_gene: -; j_gene: TRBJ2-6; abundance: few; CDR3aa: CASSVVEAGANVLTF; CDR3nt: TGTGCCAGCAGCGTAGTAGAGGCTGGGGCCAACGTCCTGACTTTC
v_gene: TRBV28; d_gene: -; j_gene: TRBJ2-7; abundance: -; CDR3aa: CASSLWGARHEQYF; CDR3nt: TGTGCCAGCAGTTTATGGGGGGCACGCCACGAGCAGTACTTC
v_gene: TRBV7-6; d_gene: TRBD1; j_gene: TRBJ2-2; abundance: once; CDR3aa: CASSKNPGQGTGELFF; CDR3nt: TGTGCCAGCAGCAAGAATCCGGGACAGGGTACCGGGGAGCTGTTTTTT
v_gene: TRBV9; d_gene: -; j_gene: TRBJ2-7; abundance: -; CDR3aa: CASSVARAGEQYF; CDR3nt: TGTGCCAGCAGCGTAGCTAGGGCGGGCGAGCAGTACTTC
v_gene: TRBV2; d_gene: -; j_gene: TRBJ2-3; abundance: -; CDR3aa: CASSDSGENTQYF; CDR3nt: TGTGCCAGCAGTGACTCAGGGGAAAATACGCAGTATTTT
v_gene: TRBV7-3; d_gene: -; j_gene: TRBJ1-1; abundance: -; CDR3aa: CASSLSRVTEAFF; CDR3nt: TGTGCCAGCAGCTTGAGCAGGGTCACTGAAGCTTTCTTT
v_gene: TRBV2; d_gene: TRBD2; j_gene: TRBJ2-7; abundance: few; CDR3aa: CAGSRRGAYEQYF; CDR3nt: TGTGCCGGTAGTCGGCGGGGGGCCTACGAGCAGTACTTC
v_gene: TRBV7-3; d_gene: -; j_gene: TRBJ2-5; abundance: -; CDR3aa: CASSPNRVGETQYF; CDR3nt: TGTGCCAGCAGCCCCAACAGGGTTGGAGAGACCCAGTACTTC
v_gene: TRBV3-1/TRBV3-2; d_gene: -; j_gene: TRBJ2-7; abundance: -; CDR3aa: CASSSDGLLYEQYF; CDR3nt: TGTGCCAGCAGTTCTGACGGACTCCTCTACGAGCAGTACTTC
v_gene: TRBV18; d_gene: TRBD1; j_gene: TRBJ2-7; abundance: -; CDR3aa: CASSPKPGQGTHEQYF; CDR3nt: TGTGCCAGCTCACCAAAGCCGGGACAGGGTACCCACGAGCAGTACTTC
v_gene: TRBV5-4; d_gene: TRBD2; j_gene: TRBJ2-3; abundance: once; CDR3aa: CASSSGGAGTDTQYF; CDR3nt: TGTGCCAGCAGCTCCGGGGGGGCGGGCACAGATACGCAGTATTTT
v_gene: TRBV5-1; d_gene: -; j_gene: TRBJ2-2; abundance: -; CDR3aa: CASSLWLGTNTGELFF; CDR3nt: TGCGCCAGCAGCTTGTGGCTTGGGACTAACACCGGGGAGCTGTTTTTT
v_gene: TRBV9; d_gene: -; j_gene: TRBJ1-2; abundance: few; CDR3aa: CASSVVRGYGYTF; CDR3nt: TGTGCCAGCAGCGTTGTCAGGGGCTATGGCTACACCTTC
v_gene: TRBV10-3; d_gene: TRBD1; j_gene: TRBJ1-4; abundance: -; CDR3aa: CAISGTGIDEKLFF; CDR3nt: TGTGCCATCAGTGGGACAGGGATCGATGAAAAACTGTTTTTT